This TCR beta chain was sequenced in a study of cytomegalovirus exposure and HLA in healthy donors. Whole-study context: Membership in the Caucasian-associated ancestry cluster was found for 75% to 90% of about 430 genotyped donors.

Amplification used 60 Vbeta primers and 13 Jbeta primers. Some clones are missing from TCRdb's copy, which holds only in-frame ones; the method was immunoSEQ multiplex PCR. This sample has more than 90,000 clones; approximately 85% occur once, and the top ten carry 3% to 5%. Regarding this clone: The target antigen is unknown.

Study-wide points: Earlier analysis yielded a pattern in which most TCR beta V segments were productive about 90% or about 30% of the time. Several V segments, TRBV6-2 and TRBV6-3 among them, could not be told apart and were dropped. One later analysis reportedly identified an Asian-associated ancestry cluster that showed fewer N-insertions than the approximately 700-donor mean.

J was trimmed by 9 bases and V by 5 bases; bases with no gene match: 15. The CDR3 runs 16 residues. Germline V gives CDR1 SGHVS, CDR2 FQNEAQ. This sequence was found in a young man in good health and CMV-seronegative. The chain joins TRBV7-8 to TRBJ2-1; 8 positions match TRBD1. Input material: PBMCs. In nucleotides, the CDR3 is TGTGCCAGCAGCCCCCGTCGTGAGACAGGGGCTAGTGAGCAGTTCTTC. It codes for CASSPRRETGASEQFF.